The 21 T cell receptor beta chains reported below all come from one sample, sequenced in a study of identical twins. MiXCR was run by TCRdb on the 5' RACE reads, yielding one entry per CDR3 protein. This table has about 470,000 distinct CDR3 sequences, approximately 25% appearing once. The data were also submitted as part of a second study, on T cells expressing NK-cell markers.

Material: CD4+ T cells sorted from blood. The receptors come from a woman under 30 in good health.

The J gene is TRBJ2-1, the V gene TRBV20-1, with 11 bases fitting TRBD2. V was clipped by 6 bases and J by 4 bases; unmatched bases: 8. CDR1 DFQATT and CDR2 SNEGSKA come from the germline V gene (reference sequence). This CDR3 contains 15 residues. The CDR3 sequence is CSASVAGGRYNEQFF. Here the CDR3 DNA reads TGCAGTGCCTCCGTAGCGGGAGGGCGGTACAATGAGCAGTTCTTC.

The sample holds a few counts of this clonotype. The chain has TRBV5-1 and TRBJ1-4, with TRBD1 matching 9 bases. This CDR3 has 15 amino acids. The germline CDR1 and CDR2 sequences are SGHRS and YFSETQ. Germline trimming cut 2 bases from V and 7 bases from J; bases unmatched to any gene: 6. CDR3 sequence (DNA): TGCGCCAGCAGCTTCTACGGGACAGGGAGTGAAAAACTGTTTTTT. Protein product: CASSFYGTGSEKLFF.

This chain connects TRBV12-3 or TRBV12-4 to TRBJ1-2; D is ambiguous. CDR3 length: 10 residues. Between the trimmed V and J ends, which lost 2 bases and 6 bases, there was a span of 1 base. The CDR3 here is CASSLHGYTF. Here the CDR3 DNA reads TGTGCCAGCAGTTTACATGGCTACACCTTC.

This rearrangement joins TRBV12-3 or TRBV12-4 to TRBJ2-7; 9 bases align to TRBD2. J lost 0 bases, V lost 7 bases, and 4 bases had no gene match. CDR3 length: 14 residues. CDR3 protein: CASTISGSSYEQYF. DNA for the CDR3: TGTGCCAGCACCATTAGCGGGAGCTCCTACGAGCAGTACTTC.

This clonotype was observed a few times. CDR3 sequence reads: CASSRLGGNTEAFF. The CDR3 nucleotides read TGTGCCAGTAGTCGACTAGGGGGGAACACTGAAGCTTTCTTT. This rearrangement joins TRBV19 to TRBJ1-1; D might be TRBD1 (6 bases). From germline, CDR1 is LNHDA and CDR2 SQIVND (reference sequence). The ends were cut back, 5 bases at V and 1 base at J, with 11 bases in the middle. This CDR3 is 14 amino acids long.

The J gene is TRBJ2-4, the V gene TRBV29-1; TRBD1 aligns across 10 bases. Germline CDR1 reads SQVTM; CDR2 reads ANQGSEA. The CDR3 has 15 residues. With V trimmed by 6 bases and J by 3 bases, 8 bases remained unmatched. The CDR3 DNA is TGCAGCGTGAGGACAGGGGGTTTCGGCAAAAACATTCAGTACTTC. Protein: CSVRTGGFGKNIQYF.

The chain couples TRBV29-1 to TRBJ2-7; D may be TRBD1 (6 bases). The germline gives CDR1 SQVTM, CDR2 ANQGSEA. The CDR3 consists of 14 residues. V was shortened by 4 bases and J by 0 bases, with 13 bases between the two germline ends. The DNA for the CDR3 is TGCAGCGTTGGGGACACCCCGGACTCCTACGAGCAGTACTTC. It yields the protein CSVGDTPDSYEQYF.

Many counts were recorded for this clonotype. The V and J genes are TRBV5-1 and TRBJ1-1; D is possibly TRBD1 (6 bases). V lost 2 bases, J lost 4 bases, and 21 bases lay in between. The CDR3 sequence is 17 residues long. The germline CDR1 and CDR2 sequences are SGHRS and YFSETQ. The chain's CDR3 is CASSFFPHRESITEAFF. The CDR3, as DNA: TGCGCCAGCAGCTTTTTTCCCCACAGGGAGAGCATCACTGAAGCTTTCTTT.

The rearrangement links TRBV5-8 to TRBJ2-5, with 7 bases lining up with TRBD2. Germline V gives CDR1 SGHTS, CDR2 YDEGEE. V trimming: 6 bases; J trimming: 5 bases; junction bases outside the gene matches: 10. This CDR3 has 14 residues. The CDR3: CASIADSGRETQYF. The CDR3 bases are TGTGCCAGCATTGCGGATTCCGGGAGGGAGACCCAGTACTTC.

CDR3: CASSPSDGRGGYTF. The DNA for the CDR3 is TGTGCCAGCAGTCCGTCCGATGGCCGAGGGGGCTACACCTTC. The chain has TRBV6-1 and TRBJ1-2; D gene unclear. The CDR3 length is 14 residues. Germline assignment: CDR1 MNHNS and CDR2 SASEGT. Trimming removed 5 bases from V and 8 bases from J, with 18 bases in between.

The rearrangement joins TRBV5-1 to TRBJ2-7; D uncertain. This CDR3 comprises 15 residues. The V gene lost 1 base and the J gene lost 0 bases, with 11 bases spanning the gap. Germline lookup yields CDR1 SGHRS and CDR2 YFSETQ. In DNA form, the CDR3 reads TGCGCCAGCAGCTTGACTGGATCCGACTCCTACGAGCAGTACTTC. This codes for CASSLTGSDSYEQYF.

This clonotype has ten or more counts. This chain connects TRBV5-1 to TRBJ1-6, with 10 nucleotides matching TRBD1. Unmatched junction bases numbered 1, after V lost 0 bases and J lost 7 bases. In germline, CDR1 is SGHRS, CDR2 YFSETQ. CDR3 length: 15 residues. The CDR3 nucleotides read TGCGCCAGCAGCTTGGGACAGGGGGCGAATTCACCCCTCCACTTT. Translated, it gives CASSLGQGANSPLHF.

The gene calls are TRBV7-8 and TRBJ2-7; 7 bases map to TRBD1. V was clipped by 7 bases and J by 1 base; unmatched bases: 7. The CDR3 is 14 amino acids. Germline values: CDR1 SGHVS, CDR2 FQNEAQ. The CDR3 DNA follows: TGTGCCAGCAAGTCCGGGACAGTGTCCTACGAGCAGTACTTC. This gives the protein CASKSGTVSYEQYF.

This clonotype turned up a few times. The rearrangement uses TRBV5-5 and TRBJ1-6; D perhaps matches TRBD1 (6 bases). Trimming took off 4 bases at V and 7 bases at J, with 12 bases between the two ends. Germline V gene sequence: CDR1 SGHKS, CDR2 YYEKEE (reference sequence). The length of the CDR3 is 14 residues. Here the CDR3 DNA reads TGTGCCAGCAGCCACCCGGGGACAAATTCACCCCTCCACTTT. It yields the protein CASSHPGTNSPLHF.

The genes are TRBV5-1 and TRBJ1-5, with a possible D match to TRBD1 (5 bases). The CDR3 runs 15 residues. Trimming removed 5 bases at V and 0 bases at J, with 12 bases between. Germline V CDR1 and CDR2: SGHRS, YFSETQ. CDR3 DNA sequence: TGCGCCAGCAGTCCCGGGACGGTTAGCAATCAGCCCCAGCATTTT. This sequence encodes CASSPGTVSNQPQHF.

This clonotype has just a few counts. The J gene is TRBJ1-6, the V gene TRBV5-6; tentative D call: TRBD1 (5 bases). V shed 7 bases and J shed 7 bases, with 12 bases lying between them. In germline, CDR1 is SGHDT, CDR2 YYEEEE. The CDR3 consists of 13 residues. The CDR3 region is CASRRGWNSPLHF. The CDR3 nucleotides are TGTGCCAGCCGTCGGGGGTGGAATTCACCCCTCCACTTT.

This clonotype was counted between two and nine times. This rearrangement joins TRBV18 to TRBJ2-5, with 7 bases identical to TRBD1. The trim removed 4 bases at V and 2 bases at J, leaving 1 base unmatched. CDR1 is KGHSH, CDR2 LQKENI, per germline. This CDR3 has 13 amino acids. CDR3 coding DNA: TGTGCCAGCTCACAACAGGGGCAAGAGACCCAGTACTTC. Its protein is CASSQQGQETQYF. The variable domain in full, with the rest retrieved from reference TRBV18 and TRBJ2-5, is NAGVMQNPRHLVRRRGQEARLRCSPMKGHSHVYWYRQLPEEGLKFMVYLQKENIIDESGMPKERFSAEFPKEGPSILRIQQVVRGDSAAYFCASSQQGQETQYFGPGTRLLVL.

This clonotype has just a few counts. This chain joins TRBV20-1 and TRBJ2-5; TRBD2 agrees at 8 bases. The CDR3 runs 13 residues. CDR1 is DFQATT, CDR2 SNEGSKA, per germline (reference sequence). Trimming removed 3 bases from V and 4 bases from J; junction bases left unmatched: 4. As DNA, the CDR3 is TGCAGTGCTAGCGGGAGGGACCCAGAGACCCAGTACTTC. The encoded protein is CSASGRDPETQYF.

The chain uses TRBV20-1 and TRBJ1-1, with 7 bases fitting TRBD1. The V segment lost 7 bases and the J segment 6 bases; nucleotides outside the gene matches: 8. Germline CDR1 reads DFQATT; CDR2 reads SNEGSKA (reference sequence). The CDR3 contains 12 residues. CDR3 in amino acids: CSGTTGFAEAFF. The CDR3 bases are TGCAGTGGAACGACAGGGTTCGCTGAAGCTTTCTTT.

This sequence joins TRBV11-2 and TRBJ2-3, with 7 positions matching TRBD2. Germline V gene lookup returns CDR1 SGHAT and CDR2 FQNNGV. The V and J ends lost 0 bases and 1 base, in that order; junction bases with no gene match: 4. CDR3 length: 16 residues. In DNA, the CDR3 is TGTGCCAGCAGCTTAGATCTAGCGGCCGGCACAGATACGCAGTATTTT. This codes for CASSLDLAAGTDTQYF.

The sample holds a few counts of this clonotype. The chain carries TRBV5-4 and TRBJ2-1; weak D call: TRBD2 (6 bases). The V and J ends lost 4 bases and 8 bases respectively, with 19 bases between them. Germline V gives CDR1 SGHNT, CDR2 YYREEE (reference sequence). The CDR3 spans 15 residues. The DNA of the CDR3 is TGTGCCAGCAGCCGTATTGGTGGGAGGTGGGATGAGCAGTTCTTC. This translates into CASSRIGGRWDEQFF.